The 22 T cell receptor beta chains below all came from one sample that was sequenced in a study of blood T cell repertoires in COVID-19 (dated by TCRdb to the early 2020s). Libraries were constructed by the immunoSEQ multiplex PCR assay. TCRdb obtained this table from immuneACCESS and retained in-frame rearrangements with V and J assigned. These tables miss some clones; where compared with another copy, unresolved V genes account for less than half of the shortfall, and the remainder is unexplained. This sample holds about 200,000 clones; 86% were observed only once. About 4.1% of the sample is taken by the ten largest. The sample consisted of peripheral blood. Source of these receptors: a man between 45 and 60 years old with acute or convalescent COVID-19.

V gene TRBV5-1 combines with J gene TRBJ1-1; 7 positions match TRBD1. The germline CDR1 and CDR2 sequences are SGHRS and YFSETQ. Losses at the gene ends were 5 bases for V and 3 bases for J; bases not matched to a gene: 7. The CDR3 has 14 residues. CDR3 nucleotide sequence: TGCGCCAGCAGACCCGACAGGGCGGACACTGAAGCTTTCTTT. Translating it yields CASRPDRADTEAFF.

This chain joins TRBV5-4 and TRBJ1-2; D remains ambiguous. Germline loops: CDR1 SGHNT, CDR2 YYREEE (reference sequence). Trimming took 1 base from V and 4 from J, leaving 11 bases between them. This CDR3 contains 14 residues. CDR3 residues: CASSLSGNSYGYTF. The DNA of the CDR3 is TGTGCCAGCAGCTTGTCCGGGAACAGCTATGGCTACACCTTC.

V usage is TRBV7-8 and J usage is TRBJ1-6; 10 nucleotides line up with TRBD1. From germline, CDR1 is SGHVS and CDR2 FQNEAQ. The V segment lost 4 bases and the J segment 2 bases; nucleotides outside the gene matches: 14. This CDR3 contains 20 residues. The CDR3 coding sequence is TGTGCCAGCAGCTCGCCGGACAGGGGGATTCCCATTACCTATAATTCACCCCTCCACTTT. Its translation is CASSSPDRGIPITYNSPLHF.

The V and J genes are TRBV25-1 and TRBJ1-1, with a tentative D call TRBD1 (6 bases). Trimming removed 5 bases at V and 4 bases at J, with 17 bases between. The germline gives CDR1 MGHDK, CDR2 SYGVNS. CDR3 length equals 15 residues. This CDR3 is CASSPSDRRGTEAFF. The CDR3 DNA reads TGTGCCAGCAGTCCATCGGACAGAAGAGGCACTGAAGCTTTCTTT.

The chain employs TRBV5-6 and TRBJ2-7; TRBD2 aligns across 8 bases. The V and J ends lost 4 bases and 3 bases, in that order; junction bases with no gene match: 18. CDR1 is SGHDT, CDR2 YYEEEE, per germline. The CDR3 spans 18 residues. CDR3 coding DNA: TGTGCCAGCAGCCCGAAGGCACCCAGAGCGGGGGAGTTCTACGAGCAGTACTTC. Protein sequence: CASSPKAPRAGEFYEQYF. The whole variable domain, remainder taken from reference TRBV5-6 and TRBJ2-7, is DAGVTQSPTHLIKTRGQQVTLRCSPKSGHDTVSWYQQALGQGPQFIFQYYEEEERQRGNFPDRFSGHQFPNYSSELNVNALLLGDSALYLCASSPKAPRAGEFYEQYFGPGTRLTVT.

The J gene is TRBJ2-5, the V gene TRBV6-2 or TRBV6-3; maybe TRBD2 (6 bases). Germline loops: CDR1 MNHEY, CDR2 SVGEGT. This CDR3 is 14 amino acids long. V was cut by 2 bases and J by 1 base, with 8 bases left in between. This chain's CDR3 is CASSYRGTQETQYF. The CDR3 region has the DNA TGTGCCAGCAGTTACCGGGGGACCCAAGAGACCCAGTACTTC.

The V call is TRBV3-1 (or the pseudogene TRBV3-2), the J call TRBJ2-5; D is perhaps TRBD2 (6 bases). Germline assignment: CDR1 LGHDT and CDR2 YNNKEL (reference sequence). V lost 0 bases and J 2 bases, leaving 7 bases between the germline ends. The CDR3 covers 14 residues. The CDR3 reads CASSQDGGQETQYF. In DNA form, the CDR3 reads TGTGCCAGCAGCCAAGATGGGGGGCAAGAGACCCAGTACTTC.

The chain uses TRBV4-1 and TRBJ2-1; D is undetermined. From germline, CDR1 is MGHRA and CDR2 YSYEKL. Trimming cost V 4 bases and J 5 bases, with 9 bases left between them. CDR3 length: 13 residues. CDR3 sequence reads: CASSRVTDNEQFF. CDR3 in DNA: TGCGCCAGCAGCCGAGTTACGGACAATGAGCAGTTCTTC.

V and J are TRBV29-1 and TRBJ2-2; D gene ambiguous. CDR3 length: 13 amino acids. Germline assignment: CDR1 SQVTM and CDR2 ANQGSEA. The V and J ends lost 6 bases and 4 bases respectively, with 12 bases between them. The CDR3 DNA reads as TGCAGCGTGAGCCCACCCTCCACCGGGGAGCTGTTTTTT. Translating gives CSVSPPSTGELFF.

The chain uses TRBV11-2 and TRBJ1-5; no clear D gene. The CDR3 has 13 residues. The V end was cut by 1 base, the J end by 6 bases, with 7 bases between. The germline CDR1 and CDR2 sequences are SGHAT and FQNNGV. The CDR3 DNA reads as TGTGCCAGCAGCTTAGGGGCCGGTCAGCCCCAGCATTTT. Translated, it gives CASSLGAGQPQHF.

V gene TRBV6-5 combines with J gene TRBJ2-7, with no clear D. CDR1 MNHEY and CDR2 SVGAGI come from the germline V gene. V lost 6 bases, J lost 4 bases, and 4 bases lay in between. The CDR3 runs to 10 residues. The CDR3 loop is CASRRYEQYF. The CDR3 DNA reads as TGTGCCAGCAGGAGATACGAGCAGTACTTC.

The sample holds one count of this clone. This chain links TRBV19 with TRBJ1-2; TRBD1 is a possible D gene (5 bases). Per germline, CDR1 LNHDA and CDR2 SQIVND (reference sequence). Between the trimmed V and J ends, which lost 3 bases and 0 bases, there was a span of 11 bases. CDR3 size: 15 residues. CDR3 protein: CASSIQGEANYGYTF. CDR3 in DNA: TGTGCCAGTAGTATCCAAGGGGAGGCTAACTATGGCTACACCTTC.

The V call is TRBV2, the J call TRBJ1-5, with 7 nucleotides matching TRBD1. V lost 6 bases to trimming and J lost 1 base; unmatched junction nucleotides: 6. The CDR3 covers 15 residues. Germline CDR1 reads SNHLY; CDR2 reads FYNNEI. The CDR3 sequence: CASRDTGASNQPQHF. Written as DNA, the CDR3 is TGTGCCAGCAGGGATACAGGGGCGAGCAATCAGCCCCAGCATTTT.

This rearrangement joins TRBV6-4 to TRBJ1-1; D is perhaps TRBD1 (5 bases). The V gene lost 4 bases and the J gene lost 1 base, with 7 bases spanning the gap. The germline CDR1 and CDR2 sequences are MRHNA and SNTAGT. The CDR3 contains 13 residues. DNA of the CDR3: TGTGCCAGCAGTGCCAGGGAGAACACTGAAGCTTTCTTT. Its translation is CASSARENTEAFF.

The CDR3 protein is CASSAQGNYGYTF. For the CDR3, the DNA is TGTGCCAGCAGCGCGCAGGGGAACTATGGCTACACCTTC. The chain is built from TRBV13 and TRBJ1-2; perhaps TRBD1 as D (6 bases). Trimming took 5 bases from V and 2 from J, leaving 9 bases between them. The CDR3 consists of 13 residues. CDR1 and CDR2 from the germline V gene are PRHDT and FYEKMQ (reference sequence).

The chain is built from TRBV6-5 and TRBJ1-2; a weak D match, TRBD1 (6 bases). V lost 5 bases and J lost 8, with 15 bases in between. This CDR3 is 13 amino acids long. Germline V CDR1 and CDR2: MNHEY, SVGAGI. The CDR3 nucleotides are TGTGCCAGCAGTCCCCTGGACAGTAGGGGCTACACCTTC. This encodes CASSPLDSRGYTF.

V usage is TRBV6-4 and J usage is TRBJ1-2, with D possibly being TRBD1 (6 bases). CDR1 is MRHNA, CDR2 SNTAGT, per germline. V shed 1 base and J shed 8 bases, with 11 bases lying between them. The CDR3 covers 13 residues. CDR3: CASSDLQGVGYTF. The CDR3 coding sequence is TGTGCCAGCAGTGACTTACAGGGAGTCGGCTACACCTTC.

Worth noting for this clone: One end of the junction varies from germline; a read error may be responsible. The chain recombines TRBV18 with TRBJ2-7, with a tentative D call TRBD2 (6 bases). Germline V gene lookup returns CDR1 KGHSH and CDR2 LQKENI. The CDR3 runs to 14 residues. This chain's CDR3 is CASPSGGAVYGQYF. The CDR3 coding sequence is TGTGCCAGCCCCTCTGGCGGGGCGGTCTACGGGCAGTACTTC.

This chain connects TRBV2 to TRBJ1-5, with unresolved D. Germline V CDR1 and CDR2: SNHLY, FYNNEI. V was pared by 3 bases and J by 0 bases, with 9 bases between. The CDR3 runs 15 residues. DNA of the CDR3: TGTGCCAGCAGTGACGTCGGGGTTAGCAATCAGCCCCAGCATTTT. Translation: CASSDVGVSNQPQHF.

The gene calls are TRBV3-1 (or the pseudogene TRBV3-2) and TRBJ1-4; TRBD1 aligns across 8 bases. From germline, CDR1 is LGHDT and CDR2 YNNKEL (reference sequence). J gave up 5 bases and V 6 bases, and 8 bases lay outside the gene matches. The CDR3 spans 15 residues. The chain's CDR3 is CASSVVTGGNEKLFF. CDR3 nucleotide sequence: TGTGCCAGCAGTGTCGTTACAGGGGGGAATGAAAAACTGTTTTTT.

The rearrangement joins TRBV5-1 to TRBJ1-6, with 7 bases lining up with TRBD1. The CDR3 loop spans 15 amino acids. Trimming took 6 bases from V and 5 from J; bases not matched to a gene: 8. CDR1 is SGHRS and CDR2 is YFSETQ in the germline V gene. The CDR3 protein is CASKGTDGNNSPLHF. Written as DNA, the CDR3 is TGCGCCAGCAAGGGGACAGACGGAAATAATTCACCCCTCCACTTT.

Note on this clone: This same CDR3 is encoded by further DNA sequences in the sample. The chain couples TRBV6-5 to TRBJ2-7, with D maybe TRBD1 (5 bases). Germline values: CDR1 MNHEY, CDR2 SVGAGI. V shed 5 bases and J shed 1 base, with 6 bases lying between them. This CDR3 has 12 residues. CDR3 nucleotides: TGTGCCAGCAGTACAGGTTCCTACGAGCAGTACTTC. Its protein product is CASSTGSYEQYF.